The T cell receptor (beta chain) described here comes from a study of cytomegalovirus exposure and HLA in healthy donors. Study-level background: Ancestry clustering placed roughly 86% of roughly 410 genotyped donors in the Caucasian-associated cluster.

CDR1 is LGHNT, CDR2 FRNRAP, per germline. V gave up 5 bases and J gave up 2 bases; unmatched junction bases: 6. This CDR3 spans 17 amino acids. Broader study findings: Within an earlier analysis, most TCR beta V segments proved productive either about 90% or about 30% of the time. The study put about 180 TCR beta chains on its list as cytomegalovirus-associated. Some public TCRs appeared in many individuals, while most sequences were rare.

The PCR was carried out with 60 Vbeta primers and 13 Jbeta primers. Assay: immunoSEQ multiplex PCR; the TCRdb copy retains only in-frame clones and omits some. The sample carries just under 95,000 clones, 70% to 90% recorded once. On this clone: Its target is not known.

Material for sequencing was PBMCs. The gene calls are TRBV12-5 and TRBJ2-2; 12 bases fit TRBD2. This clonotype originated in a woman between 18 and 29 years old in good health and CMV-seropositive. Here the CDR3 reads CASGDLGLAGNTGELFF. Here the CDR3 DNA reads TGTGCTAGTGGTGATTTGGGACTAGCGGGTAACACCGGGGAGCTGTTTTTT.